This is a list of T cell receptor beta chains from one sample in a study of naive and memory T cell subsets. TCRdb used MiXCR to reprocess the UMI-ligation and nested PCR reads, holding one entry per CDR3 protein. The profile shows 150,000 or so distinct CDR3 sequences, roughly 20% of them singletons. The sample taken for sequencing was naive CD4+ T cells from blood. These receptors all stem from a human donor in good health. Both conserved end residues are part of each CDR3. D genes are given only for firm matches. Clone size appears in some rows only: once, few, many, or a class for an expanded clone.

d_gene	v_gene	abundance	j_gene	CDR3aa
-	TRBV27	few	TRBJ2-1	CASSQPLAPEQFF
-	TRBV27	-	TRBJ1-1	CASSFLQGAGGTEAFF
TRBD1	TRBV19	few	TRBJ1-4	CATGTGMFLDNEKLFF
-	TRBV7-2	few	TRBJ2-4	CASSPVRTVKNIQYF
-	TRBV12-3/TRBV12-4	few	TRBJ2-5	CASSLLGGETQYF
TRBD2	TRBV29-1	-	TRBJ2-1	CSVEVPSGSRNEQFF
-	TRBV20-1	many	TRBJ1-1	CSARAVTVDTEAFF
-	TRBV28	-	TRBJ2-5	CASSLQRGGETQYF
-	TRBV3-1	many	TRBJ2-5	CASSQDRRGQETQYF
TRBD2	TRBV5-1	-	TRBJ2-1	CASSSIAGGPNNEQFF
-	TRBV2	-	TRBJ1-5	CASSAGTGPGQPQHF
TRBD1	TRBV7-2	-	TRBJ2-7	CASSFIGTGPSYEQYF
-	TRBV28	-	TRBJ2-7	CASSPPQGKQYF
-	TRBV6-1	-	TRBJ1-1	CASSEAPNTEAFF
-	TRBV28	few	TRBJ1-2	CASSLSEFLYGYTF
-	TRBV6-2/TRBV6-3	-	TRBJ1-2	CASRIGVTVASRNGYTF
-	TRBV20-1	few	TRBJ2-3	CSAVAAALSTDTQYF
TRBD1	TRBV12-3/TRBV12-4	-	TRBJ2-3	CASSLRQGSHTQYF
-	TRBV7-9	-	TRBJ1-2	CASSPAGVNYGYTF
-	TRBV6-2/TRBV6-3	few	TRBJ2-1	CASSFSTGTEFF
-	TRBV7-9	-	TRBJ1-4	CASSGAGTLNEKLFF
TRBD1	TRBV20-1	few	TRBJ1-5	CSARAHRGGRQPQHF
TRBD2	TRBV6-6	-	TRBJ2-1	CASSYSASGSSPNEQFF
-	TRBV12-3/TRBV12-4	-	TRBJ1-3	CASNRPGESGNTIYF